The text below deals with one T cell receptor beta chain. Its target is unknown. RNA amounts of about 0.45 to 1 ug underwent reverse transcription with random hexamers. TCRdb reprocessed the immunoSEQ multiplex PCR reads via MiXCR and lists one record per CDR3 protein. The data contain approximately 160,000 distinct CDR3 sequences, approximately 94% of them seen just once; the ten biggest clones take up approximately 0.12%. These data belong to a study of CD8 T cells in Susac syndrome. Across the whole study: Susac syndrome patients were untreated, on corticosteroids with some adding intravenous immunoglobulin, or on intravenous immunoglobulin only.

Sequencing of TCR beta drew on CD8+ and CD4+ T cells from blood. Points from the study as a whole: As the study acknowledged, the number of individuals who were part of its TCR sequencing and HLA analysis was relatively small.

Source material: CD4+ T cells from PBMCs. This receptor was identified in a human donor with Susac syndrome.

The CDR3 protein is CASSESGGGLYNEQFF. The CDR3 region has the DNA TGTGCCAGCAGTGAGTCCGGGGGAGGACTTTACAATGAGCAGTTCTTC. The chain recombines TRBV2 with TRBJ2-1, with D perhaps matching TRBD2 (6 bases). Germline-derived CDR1 and CDR2 are SNHLY and FYNNEI. The V gene lost 3 bases and the J gene lost 4 bases, with 16 bases spanning the gap. The CDR3 is made up of 16 amino acids.